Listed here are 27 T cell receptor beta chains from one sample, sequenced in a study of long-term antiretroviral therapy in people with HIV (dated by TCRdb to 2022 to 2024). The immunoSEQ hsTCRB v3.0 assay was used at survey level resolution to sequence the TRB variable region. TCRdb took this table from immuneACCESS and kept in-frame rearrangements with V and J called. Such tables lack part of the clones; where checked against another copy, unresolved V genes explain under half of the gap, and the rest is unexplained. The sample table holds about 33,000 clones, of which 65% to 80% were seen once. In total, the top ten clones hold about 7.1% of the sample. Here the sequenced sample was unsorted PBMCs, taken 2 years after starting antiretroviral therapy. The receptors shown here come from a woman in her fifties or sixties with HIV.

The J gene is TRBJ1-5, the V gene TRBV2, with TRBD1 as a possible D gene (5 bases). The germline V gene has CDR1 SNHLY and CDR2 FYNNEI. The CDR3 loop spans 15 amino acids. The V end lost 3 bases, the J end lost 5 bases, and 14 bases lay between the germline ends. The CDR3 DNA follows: TGTGCCAGCAGTGAGTCCGTGACAGTATATCAGCCCCAGCATTTT. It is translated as CASSESVTVYQPQHF.

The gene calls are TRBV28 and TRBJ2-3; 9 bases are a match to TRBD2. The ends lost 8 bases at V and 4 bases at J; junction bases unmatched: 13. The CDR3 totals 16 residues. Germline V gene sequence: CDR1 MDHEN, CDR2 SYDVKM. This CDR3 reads CASYLSGTSLADTQYF. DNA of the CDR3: TGTGCCAGCTACCTTTCCGGGACTAGCTTAGCAGATACGCAGTATTTT.

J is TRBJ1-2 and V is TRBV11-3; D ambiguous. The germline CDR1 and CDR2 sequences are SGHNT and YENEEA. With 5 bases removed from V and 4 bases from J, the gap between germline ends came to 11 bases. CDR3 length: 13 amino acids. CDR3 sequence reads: CASSPDGPYGYTF. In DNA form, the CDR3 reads TGTGCCAGCAGCCCCGACGGGCCCTATGGCTACACCTTC.

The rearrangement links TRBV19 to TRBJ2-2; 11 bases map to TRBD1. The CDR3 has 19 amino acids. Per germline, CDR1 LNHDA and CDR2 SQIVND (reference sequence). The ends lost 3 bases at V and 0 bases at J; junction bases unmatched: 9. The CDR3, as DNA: TGTGCCAGTAGTATGGACAGGGGGCGAGTGGCCGCGAACACCGGGGAGCTGTTTTTT. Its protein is CASSMDRGRVAANTGELFF.

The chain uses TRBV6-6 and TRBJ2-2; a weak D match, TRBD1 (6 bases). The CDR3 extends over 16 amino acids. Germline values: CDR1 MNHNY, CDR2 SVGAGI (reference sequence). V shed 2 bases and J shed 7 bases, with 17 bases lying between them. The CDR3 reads CASSYTGRGDGGELFF. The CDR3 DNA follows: TGTGCCAGCAGTTACACCGGCAGGGGCGACGGCGGGGAGCTGTTTTTT.

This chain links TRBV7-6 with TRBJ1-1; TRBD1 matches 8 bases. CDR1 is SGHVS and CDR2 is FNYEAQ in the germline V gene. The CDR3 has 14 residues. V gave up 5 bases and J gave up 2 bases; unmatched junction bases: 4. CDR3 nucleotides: TGTGCCAGCAGCGCGCAGGGGGCAAACACTGAAGCTTTCTTT. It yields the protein CASSAQGANTEAFF.

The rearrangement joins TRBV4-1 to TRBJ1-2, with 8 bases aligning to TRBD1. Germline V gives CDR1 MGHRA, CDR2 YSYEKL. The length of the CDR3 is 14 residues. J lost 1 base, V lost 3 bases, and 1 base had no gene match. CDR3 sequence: CASSHGTGNYGYTF. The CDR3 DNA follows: TGCGCCAGCAGCCATGGGACAGGTAACTATGGCTACACCTTC.

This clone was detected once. The CDR3 region has the DNA TGTGCCAGCAGCCCCGGTGGGTCGCAGGGGCGTCGCCACTACACCTTC. Its translation: CASSPGGSQGRRHYTF. The rearrangement links TRBV7-3 to TRBJ1-2; perhaps TRBD1 as D (6 bases). This CDR3 region has 16 residues. Germline loops: CDR1 SGHTA, CDR2 FQGTGA. V dropped 5 bases and J dropped 10 bases, with 26 bases sitting between them.

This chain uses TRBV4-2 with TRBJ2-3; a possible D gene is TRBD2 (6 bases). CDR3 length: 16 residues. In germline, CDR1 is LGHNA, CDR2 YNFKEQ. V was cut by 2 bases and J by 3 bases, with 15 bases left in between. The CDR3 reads CASSQSRGEITDTQYF. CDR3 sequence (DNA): TGTGCCAGCAGCCAAAGTCGCGGGGAAATAACAGATACGCAGTATTTT.

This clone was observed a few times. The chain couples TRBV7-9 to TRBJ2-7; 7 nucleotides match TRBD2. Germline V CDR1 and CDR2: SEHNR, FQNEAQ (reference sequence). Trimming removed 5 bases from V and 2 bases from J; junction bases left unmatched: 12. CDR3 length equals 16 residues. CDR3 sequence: CASSGPAGVPTYEQYV. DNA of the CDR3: TGTGCCAGCAGCGGACCCGCGGGGGTTCCAACCTACGAGCAGTACGTC.

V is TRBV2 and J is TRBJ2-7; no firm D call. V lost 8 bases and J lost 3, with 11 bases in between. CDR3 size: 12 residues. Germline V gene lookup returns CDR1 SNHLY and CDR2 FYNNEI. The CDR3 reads CASGRILYEQYF. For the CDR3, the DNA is TGTGCCAGCGGAAGGATTCTCTACGAGCAGTACTTC.

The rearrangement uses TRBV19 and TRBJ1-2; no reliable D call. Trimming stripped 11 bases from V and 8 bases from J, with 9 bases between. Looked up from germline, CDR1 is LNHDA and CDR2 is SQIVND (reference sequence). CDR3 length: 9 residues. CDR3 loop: CAAIGGYTF. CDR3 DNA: TGTGCCGCGATTGGGGGCTACACCTTC.

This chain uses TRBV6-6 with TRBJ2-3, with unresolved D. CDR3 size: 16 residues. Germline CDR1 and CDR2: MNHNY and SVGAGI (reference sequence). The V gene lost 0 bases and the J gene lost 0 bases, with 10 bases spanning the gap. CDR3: CASSYSTGASTDTQYF. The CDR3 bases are TGTGCCAGCAGTTACTCGACGGGTGCTAGCACAGATACGCAGTATTTT.

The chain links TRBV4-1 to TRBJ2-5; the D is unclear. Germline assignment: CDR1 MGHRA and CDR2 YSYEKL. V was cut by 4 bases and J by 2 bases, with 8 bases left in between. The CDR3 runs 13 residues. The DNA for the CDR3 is TGCGCCAGCAGCCCCGGAAGACAAGAGACCCAGTACTTC. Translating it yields CASSPGRQETQYF.

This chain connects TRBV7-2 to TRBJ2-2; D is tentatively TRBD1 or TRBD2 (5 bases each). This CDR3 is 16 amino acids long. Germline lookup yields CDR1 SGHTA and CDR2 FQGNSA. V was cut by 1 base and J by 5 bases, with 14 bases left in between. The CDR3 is CASSLEGTPGTGELFF. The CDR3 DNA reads TGTGCCAGCAGCTTAGAGGGGACGCCGGGGACCGGGGAGCTGTTTTTT.

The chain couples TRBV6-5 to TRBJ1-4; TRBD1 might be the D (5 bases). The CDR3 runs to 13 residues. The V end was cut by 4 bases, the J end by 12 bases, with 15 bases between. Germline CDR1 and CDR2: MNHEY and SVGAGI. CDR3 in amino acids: CASSLGGSGELFF. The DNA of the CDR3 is TGTGCCAGCAGTTTGGGGGGTTCTGGGGAACTGTTTTTT.

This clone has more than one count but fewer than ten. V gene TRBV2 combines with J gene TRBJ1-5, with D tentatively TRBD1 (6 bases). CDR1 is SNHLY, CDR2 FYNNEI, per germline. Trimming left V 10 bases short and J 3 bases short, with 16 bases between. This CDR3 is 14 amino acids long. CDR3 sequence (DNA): TGTGCCACCCAGGGGTCTGGGTTCAATCAGCCCCAGCATTTT. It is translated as CATQGSGFNQPQHF.

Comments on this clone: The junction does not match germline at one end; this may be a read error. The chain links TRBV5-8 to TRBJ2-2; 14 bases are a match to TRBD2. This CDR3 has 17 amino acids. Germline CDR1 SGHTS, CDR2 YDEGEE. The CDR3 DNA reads TGTGCCAGCAGTTTGGGACTAGCGGGGGCCTACACCGGGGAGCTGTTTTTT. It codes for CASSLGLAGAYTGELFF.

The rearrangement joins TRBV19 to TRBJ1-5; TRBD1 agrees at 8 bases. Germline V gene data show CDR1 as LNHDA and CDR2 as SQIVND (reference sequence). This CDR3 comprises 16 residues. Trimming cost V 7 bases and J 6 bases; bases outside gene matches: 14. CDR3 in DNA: TGTGCCAGTACCACGGACAGGGTAGGTGTTTTTCAGCCCCAGCATTTT. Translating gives CASTTDRVGVFQPQHF.

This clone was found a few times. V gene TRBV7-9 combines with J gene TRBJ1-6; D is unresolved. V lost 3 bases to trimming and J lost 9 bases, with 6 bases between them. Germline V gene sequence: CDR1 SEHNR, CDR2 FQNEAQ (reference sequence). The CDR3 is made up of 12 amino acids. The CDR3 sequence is CASSFVGSPLHF. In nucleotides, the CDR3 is TGTGCCAGCAGCTTCGTCGGTTCACCCCTCCACTTT.

CDR3 nucleotide sequence: TGTGCCAGCAGCTTAGAACAGGTCGGAGGCTACACCTTC. Translation gives CASSLEQVGGYTF. This chain connects TRBV7-2 to TRBJ1-2, with a weak D call TRBD1 (5 bases). This CDR3 has 13 residues. V shed 1 base and J shed 8 bases, with 11 bases lying between them. In germline, CDR1 is SGHTA, CDR2 FQGNSA.

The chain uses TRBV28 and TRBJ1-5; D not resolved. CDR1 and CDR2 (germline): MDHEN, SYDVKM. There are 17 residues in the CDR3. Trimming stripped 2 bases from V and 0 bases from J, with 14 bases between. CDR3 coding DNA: TGTGCCAGCAGTTTAGGAGGAGACCGATATAGCAATCAGCCCCAGCATTTT. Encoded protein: CASSLGGDRYSNQPQHF.

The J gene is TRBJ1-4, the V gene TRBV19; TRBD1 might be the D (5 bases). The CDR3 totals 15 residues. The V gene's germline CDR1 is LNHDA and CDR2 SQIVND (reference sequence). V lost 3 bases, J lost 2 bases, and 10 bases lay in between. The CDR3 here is CASSIPAGTNEKLFF. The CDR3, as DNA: TGTGCCAGTAGTATCCCGGCAGGGACTAATGAAAAACTGTTTTTT.

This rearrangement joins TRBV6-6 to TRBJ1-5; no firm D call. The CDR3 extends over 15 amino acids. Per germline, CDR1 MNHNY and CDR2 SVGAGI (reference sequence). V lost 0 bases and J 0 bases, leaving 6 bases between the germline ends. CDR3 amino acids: CASSYSSDSNQPQHF. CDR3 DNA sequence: TGTGCCAGCAGTTACTCGTCGGATAGCAATCAGCCCCAGCATTTT.

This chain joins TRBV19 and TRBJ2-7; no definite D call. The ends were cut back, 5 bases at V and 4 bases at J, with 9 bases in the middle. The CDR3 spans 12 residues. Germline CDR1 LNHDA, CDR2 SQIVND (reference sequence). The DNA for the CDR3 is TGTGCCAGTAGTGTCGCAGGTTACGAGCAGTACTTC. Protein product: CASSVAGYEQYF. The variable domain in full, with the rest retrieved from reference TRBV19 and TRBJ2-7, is DGGITQSPKYLFRKEGQNVTLSCEQNLNHDAMYWYRQDPGQGLRLIYYSQIVNDFQKGDIAEGYSVSREKKESFPLTVTSAQKNPTAFYLCASSVAGYEQYFGPGTRLTVT.

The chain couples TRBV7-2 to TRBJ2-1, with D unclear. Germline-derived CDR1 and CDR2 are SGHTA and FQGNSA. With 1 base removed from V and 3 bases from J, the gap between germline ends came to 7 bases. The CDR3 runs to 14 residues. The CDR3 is CASSLGFLYNEQFF. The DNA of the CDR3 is TGTGCCAGCAGCTTAGGCTTTCTCTACAATGAGCAGTTCTTC.

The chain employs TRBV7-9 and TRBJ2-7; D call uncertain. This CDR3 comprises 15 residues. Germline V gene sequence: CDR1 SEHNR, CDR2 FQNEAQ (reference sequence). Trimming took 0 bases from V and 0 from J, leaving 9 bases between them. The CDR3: CASSLARPGSYEQYF. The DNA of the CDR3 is TGTGCCAGCAGCTTAGCGCGACCCGGCTCCTACGAGCAGTACTTC.